A selection of T cell receptor beta chains follows, all from one sample in a study of stem cell transplantation in POMP-related autoinflammatory disease. Clones were read by immunoSEQ multiplex PCR, and TCRdb kept only the in-frame ones, dropping some. The sample holds some 4,900 clones; roughly 90% are singletons and the top ten take about 2.4%. This specimen consisted of CD8+ T cells from PBMCs, obtained after stem cell transplantation. These receptors originate from a human patient with POMP-related autoinflammation and immune dysregulation (PRAID). Some T cells may be supplied by the graft donor. Both conserved end residues are part of each CDR3. D genes are given only for firm matches. Some rows mark clone size as missing; the rest say once, few, many or name a class of expanded clone.

>TRBJ1-1|.|TRBV21-1|.
CASSKGNHRSKAEAFF
TGTGCCAGCAGCAAAGGGAATCACAGGTCCAAGGCTGAAGCTTTCTTT
>TRBJ1-2|.|TRBV13|.
CASSSRDYGYTF
TGTGCCAGCAGCTCTCGGGACTATGGCTACACCTTC
>TRBJ2-1|.|TRBV7-9|.
CASSLVTNPSSNEQFF
TGTGCCAGCAGCTTAGTTACTAACCCTAGCTCCAATGAGCAGTTCTTC
>TRBJ2-7|TRBD2|TRBV6-2/TRBV6-3|.
CASSSGTSGRESSYEQYF
TGTGCCAGCAGTTCCGGGACTAGCGGGAGGGAAAGCTCCTACGAGCAGTACTTC
>TRBJ2-7|TRBD1|TRBV24-1|.
CATSDSGTGASYEQYF
TGTGCCACCAGTGATTCAGGGACAGGGGCCTCCTACGAGCAGTACTTC
>TRBJ1-1|.|TRBV27|.
CASSSRWAIDHQEAFF
TGTGCCAGCAGTTCGCGGTGGGCCATCGATCACCAGGAAGCTTTCTTT
>TRBJ1-6|.|TRBV7-9|.
CASSLGVGDSSNNSPLHF
TGTGCCAGCAGCTTAGGGGTCGGTGACTCGTCGAATAATTCACCCCTCCACTTT
>TRBJ2-1|.|TRBV28|.
CASSETGTVSNEQFF
TGTGCCAGCAGTGAAACCGGGACTGTCTCCAATGAGCAGTTCTTC
>TRBJ1-6|.|TRBV13|.
CASSPRGQGDSPLHF
TGTGCCAGCAGCCCCCGAGGGCAAGGGGACTCACCCCTCCACTTT
>TRBJ1-2|.|TRBV5-6|.
CASRDYTGPAGSWGYTF
TGTGCCAGCAGGGACTATACGGGCCCAGCAGGCTCTTGGGGCTACACCTTC
>TRBJ1-6|.|TRBV2|.
CASFPGQRGTPLHF
TGTGCCAGCTTCCCAGGACAGCGCGGGACACCCCTCCACTTT
>TRBJ2-1|TRBD2|TRBV6-2/TRBV6-3|few
CASSARDYNNEQFF
TGTGCCAGCAGCGCCAGGGACTACAACAATGAGCAGTTCTTC
>TRBJ1-4|.|TRBV3-1/TRBV3-2|.
CASSFAGTTNEKLFF
TGTGCCAGCAGCTTTGCGGGGACAACTAATGAAAAACTGTTTTTT
>TRBJ2-5|.|TRBV5-1|.
CASSSTGWGLTYF
TGCGCCAGCAGCTCCACCGGTTGGGGACTCACGTACTTC
>TRBJ2-7|TRBD2|TRBV9|.
CASSVAGGDYEQYF
TGTGCCAGCAGCGTAGCGGGAGGGGACTACGAGCAGTACTTC
>TRBJ2-7|.|TRBV5-4|.
CASSPDGTYEQYF
TGTGCCAGCAGCCCGGACGGCACCTACGAGCAGTACTTC
>TRBJ2-7|.|TRBV12-3/TRBV12-4|.
CASSLAGENEQYF
TGTGCCAGCAGTTTAGCGGGAGAGAACGAGCAGTACTTC
>TRBJ1-2|.|TRBV15|.
CATSRETVGGYTF
TGTGCCACCAGCAGAGAGACCGTCGGGGGCTACACCTTC
>TRBJ2-7|.|TRBV7-9|.
CASSLVGNYEQYF
TGTGCCAGCAGCTTAGTAGGCAATTACGAGCAGTACTTC
>TRBJ2-5|.|TRBV6-5|.
CASSSGSMYLETQYF
TGTGCCAGCAGTTCCGGGAGCATGTATTTAGAGACCCAGTACTTC
>TRBJ2-7|TRBD2|TRBV11-2|once
CASSAASGSYYEQYF
TGTGCCAGCAGCGCCGCTAGCGGGAGTTACTACGAGCAGTACTTC
>TRBJ2-7|.|TRBV7-2|.
CASSDGAYEQYF
TGTGCCAGCAGCGACGGAGCGTACGAGCAGTACTTC
>TRBJ2-7|.|TRBV5-6|.
CASSLSGTTYEQYF
TGTGCCAGCAGCTTGTCCGGGACCACCTACGAGCAGTACTTC
>TRBJ2-7|TRBD2|TRBV11-3|.
CASSLSGAAYEQYF
TGTGCCAGCAGCCTTAGCGGGGCGGCCTACGAGCAGTACTTC
>TRBJ2-5|TRBD1|TRBV7-9|.
CASSQDRGETQYF
TGTGCCAGCAGCCAGGACAGGGGAGAGACCCAGTACTTC
>TRBJ2-1|.|TRBV11-1|.
CASSPIDGEQFF
TGTGCCAGCAGCCCCATAGACGGGGAGCAGTTCTTC
>TRBJ2-1|.|TRBV29-1|.
CSVEGGDDYNEQFF
TGCAGCGTTGAAGGAGGGGATGACTACAATGAGCAGTTCTTC
>TRBJ2-3|TRBD2|TRBV6-5|.
CASSFSGTSTDTQYF
TGTGCCAGCAGCTTCAGCGGGACTAGCACAGATACGCAGTATTTT
>TRBJ2-7|.|TRBV9|.
CASSVGQGTVYEQYF
TGTGCCAGCAGCGTAGGCCAGGGAACGGTCTACGAGCAGTACTTC
>TRBJ2-2|.|TRBV11-3|.
CASSFVGVTGELFF
TGTGCCAGCAGCTTTGTGGGGGTAACCGGGGAGCTGTTTTTT
>TRBJ1-1|.|TRBV6-2/TRBV6-3|.
CASSYKLTPETEAFF
TGTGCCAGCAGTTACAAACTAACTCCCGAAACTGAAGCTTTCTTT